Listed below are T cell receptor beta chains from one sample, sequenced in a study of blood T cell repertoires in COVID-19. Using immunoSEQ multiplex PCR, the repertoire was profiled, and TCRdb retains in-frame clones only, with some absent. The table lists about 240,000 clones, approximately 91% of them singletons. Material: peripheral blood. All receptors derive from a woman in her thirties with acute or convalescent COVID-19. Each CDR3 is given with its conserved first and last residue. Fields, in order: V gene, D gene, J gene, clone size, CDR3 DNA, CDR3 protein. A D gene is named only where the DNA matches it firmly. For some rows the clone size is stated as once, few or many, or as a class when expanded; others skip it.

TRBV30	.	TRBJ2-2	few	TGTGCCTGGAGTTCCCCCCTCGGGGAGCTGTTTTTT	CAWSSPLGELFF
TRBV19	.	TRBJ2-3	.	TGTGCCAGTAGTACGGACTCAGGGGGAGGTACGCAGTATTTT	CASSTDSGGGTQYF
TRBV9	TRBD2	TRBJ2-1	.	TGTGCCAGCAGCATAGCCGACGGGCTAGCGGGAGGATCCAGTGAGCAGTTCTTC	CASSIADGLAGGSSEQFF
TRBV6-1	TRBD2	TRBJ2-7	.	TGTGCCAGCAGTGCCCCCGGGGGGGGAGCGGGAGGCTACGAGCAGTACTTC	CASSAPGGGAGGYEQYF
TRBV4-3	TRBD1	TRBJ2-7	.	TGCGCCAGCAGCCACGCTCCCGGGACAGGCTACGAGCAGTACTTC	CASSHAPGTGYEQYF
TRBV5-4	TRBD1	TRBJ2-7	.	TGTGCCAGCAGCTTGGAAGCCACCGGGACAGCTGCATACGAGCAGTACTTC	CASSLEATGTAAYEQYF
TRBV4-3	.	TRBJ1-4	.	TGCGCCAGCAGCCAAACCGTCCCCATGGGCAGCCCTAATGAAAAACTGTTTTTT	CASSQTVPMGSPNEKLFF
TRBV9	TRBD2	TRBJ2-1	.	TGTGCCAGCAGCGTAGCACTAGCGGAGACGGCCTACAATGAGCAGTTCTTC	CASSVALAETAYNEQFF
TRBV7-6	TRBD2	TRBJ2-1	.	TGTGCCAGCAGCTTAGGTAGCGGGAGTCCCAATGAGCAGTTCTTC	CASSLGSGSPNEQFF
TRBV19	TRBD1	TRBJ1-1	.	TGTGCCAGTAGTAGGGTCGCAGGGGACAGCGGAGCTTTCTTT	CASSRVAGDSGAFF
TRBV14	TRBD2	TRBJ2-3	.	TGTGCCAGCAGCCTTCCCGGGACTAGCGGAGCAGATACGCAGTATTTT	CASSLPGTSGADTQYF
TRBV11-2	TRBD2	TRBJ2-3	.	TGTGCCAGCACCATCGGGAGGGGACGAGGCACAGATACGCAGTATTTT	CASTIGRGRGTDTQYF
TRBV7-9	TRBD2	TRBJ2-7	.	TGTGCCAGCAGCTTAGATGTAGCGGGAGGCACCTACGAGCAGTACTTC	CASSLDVAGGTYEQYF
TRBV6-4	.	TRBJ2-3	.	TGTGCCAGCAGTGATGAGGGCAGCACAGATACGCAGTATTTT	CASSDEGSTDTQYF
TRBV27	TRBD2	TRBJ2-2	.	TGTGCCAGCAGTATACGACTAGCGGGGGAGTCGGGGGAGCTGTTTTTT	CASSIRLAGESGELFF
TRBV10-3	.	TRBJ2-1	.	TGTGCCATCAGTGAGTCAATGGCGGGGAACTACAATGAGCAGTTCTTC	CAISESMAGNYNEQFF
TRBV5-1	TRBD1	TRBJ1-2	.	TGCGCCAGCAGGCTGGACAGGGGGGCCACCTATGGCTACACCTTC	CASRLDRGATYGYTF
TRBV4-1	.	TRBJ1-5	.	TGCGCCAGCAGCCAAGAACGGCAGGGGCTAAGTCAGCCCCAGCATTTT	CASSQERQGLSQPQHF
TRBV10-1	TRBD1	TRBJ2-2	.	TGCGCCAGCAGTGAGAGGCAGGGGGCGAACACCGGGGAGCTGTTTTTT	CASSERQGANTGELFF
TRBV4-1	TRBD2	TRBJ2-7	.	TGCGCCAGCAGCCAAGATTTAACTAGCGGGCAAACCTACGAGCAGTACTTC	CASSQDLTSGQTYEQYF
TRBV5-1	TRBD2	TRBJ2-1	.	TGCGCCAGCAGCTTGATAACTAGCGGGAGCCGTGAGCAGTTCTTC	CASSLITSGSREQFF
TRBV19	TRBD1	TRBJ2-2	.	TGTGCCAGTAGTATCAAGGCAGGGGGCCACGGGGAGCTGTTTTTT	CASSIKAGGHGELFF
TRBV15	.	TRBJ2-1	.	TGTGCCACCAGCAGCCCTTGGACAGTCAGCTCCTACAATGAGCAGTTCTTC	CATSSPWTVSSYNEQFF
TRBV3-1/TRBV3-2	TRBD2	TRBJ2-1	.	TGTGCCAGCAGCCAAAATGCCCTAGCGGGAGGTTTTAATGAGCAGTTCTTC	CASSQNALAGGFNEQFF
TRBV5-6	.	TRBJ1-1	.	TGTGCCAGCAGCTCGTTTCACAGGGCCAACACTGAAGCTTTCTTT	CASSSFHRANTEAFF
TRBV7-2	.	TRBJ2-5	.	TGTGCCAGCAGCTTATTAGGGGCCCAAGAGACCCAGTACTTC	CASSLLGAQETQYF
TRBV30	.	TRBJ1-5	.	TGTGCCTGGAGTGGGTTGTCGGACAGACCCGAGCCCCAGCATTTT	CAWSGLSDRPEPQHF
TRBV3-1/TRBV3-2	.	TRBJ1-2	.	TGTGCCATATCCTCTGGGGCAGGCTATGGCTACACCTTC	CAISSGAGYGYTF
TRBV5-1	TRBD2	TRBJ2-1	.	TGCGCCAGCAGCTTGGAGGGACTAGATAACAATGAGCAGTTCTTC	CASSLEGLDNNEQFF
TRBV7-7	TRBD2	TRBJ2-5	.	TGTGCCAGCACCCTTACTAGCGGGAGAGGGGAGACCCAGTACTTC	CASTLTSGRGETQYF
TRBV30	TRBD2	TRBJ2-1	.	TGTGCTATTACTAGCGGGAGCAGGTACAATGAGCAGTTCTTC	CAITSGSRYNEQFF
TRBV19	.	TRBJ1-3	.	TGTGCCAGTAGTATGGGGGGACTTGGAAACACCATATATTTT	CASSMGGLGNTIYF
TRBV4-1	.	TRBJ2-3	once	TGCGCCAGCAGCCCAAGAAGGCGGGACGAGGCGCAGTATTTT	CASSPRRRDEAQYF
TRBV7-3	TRBD1	TRBJ2-2	.	TGTGCCAGCAGCCTTAACAGGGGGCTCACCGGGGAGCTGTTTTTT	CASSLNRGLTGELFF
TRBV6-2/TRBV6-3	TRBD2	TRBJ2-1	.	TGTGCCAGCAGTCCGCTAGCGGGAGGGCCGAGCTCCTACAATGAGCAGTTCTTC	CASSPLAGGPSSYNEQFF
TRBV15	TRBD1	TRBJ2-7	few	TGTGCCACCAGAAGTCCGACAGGGAGTTACGAGCAGTACTTC	CATRSPTGSYEQYF
TRBV7-9	TRBD1	TRBJ1-3	.	TGTGCCAGCAGCGAGGACAGGGCTGGAAACACCATATATTTT	CASSEDRAGNTIYF
TRBV13	.	TRBJ2-3	.	TGTGCCAGCAGCTTTAGTCAGGCCTCATTCACAGATACGCAGTATTTT	CASSFSQASFTDTQYF
TRBV11-2	TRBD1	TRBJ1-2	.	TGTGCCAGCAGTGCGACGGGACAGGGGATCATGGACTATGGCTACACCTTC	CASSATGQGIMDYGYTF
TRBV7-6	TRBD1	TRBJ2-1	.	TGTGCCAGCAGCAGTCCTCGGACAGGGCACAATGAGCAGTTCTTC	CASSSPRTGHNEQFF
TRBV11-2	.	TRBJ2-1	.	TGTGCCAGCAGCTTATCAATAGGGGGCTACAATGAGCAGTTCTTC	CASSLSIGGYNEQFF
TRBV7-9	.	TRBJ2-3	.	TGTGCCAGCAGCTTAGCGGGAGTTACGGCAGATACGCAGTATTTT	CASSLAGVTADTQYF
TRBV6-5	TRBD1	TRBJ1-2	.	TGTGCCAGCAGTTACGACAGGGCGGGCTATGGCTACACCTTC	CASSYDRAGYGYTF
TRBV21-1	.	TRBJ2-5	.	TGTGCCAGCAGCGAAGGACTAGCGGGATCGGTACAAGAGACCCAGTACTTC	CASSEGLAGSVQETQYF
TRBV7-9	.	TRBJ2-7	.	TGTGCCAGCAGCTTGAGCGGGTATTCCTACGAGCAGTACTTC	CASSLSGYSYEQYF